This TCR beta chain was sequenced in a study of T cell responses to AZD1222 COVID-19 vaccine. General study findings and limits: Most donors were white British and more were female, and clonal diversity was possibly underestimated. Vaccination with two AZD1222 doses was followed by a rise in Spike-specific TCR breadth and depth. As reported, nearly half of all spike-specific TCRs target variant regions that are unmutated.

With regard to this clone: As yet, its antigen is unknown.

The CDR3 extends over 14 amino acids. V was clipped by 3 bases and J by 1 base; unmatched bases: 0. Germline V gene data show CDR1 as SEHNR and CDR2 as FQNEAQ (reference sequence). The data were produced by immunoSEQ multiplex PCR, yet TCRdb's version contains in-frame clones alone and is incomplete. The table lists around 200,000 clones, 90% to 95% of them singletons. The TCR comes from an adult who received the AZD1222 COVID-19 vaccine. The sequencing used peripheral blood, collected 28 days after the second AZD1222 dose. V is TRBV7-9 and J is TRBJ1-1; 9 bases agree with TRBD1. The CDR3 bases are TGTGCCAGCAGCTTGGGACAGGGGAACACTGAAGCTTTCTTT. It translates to CASSLGQGNTEAFF.